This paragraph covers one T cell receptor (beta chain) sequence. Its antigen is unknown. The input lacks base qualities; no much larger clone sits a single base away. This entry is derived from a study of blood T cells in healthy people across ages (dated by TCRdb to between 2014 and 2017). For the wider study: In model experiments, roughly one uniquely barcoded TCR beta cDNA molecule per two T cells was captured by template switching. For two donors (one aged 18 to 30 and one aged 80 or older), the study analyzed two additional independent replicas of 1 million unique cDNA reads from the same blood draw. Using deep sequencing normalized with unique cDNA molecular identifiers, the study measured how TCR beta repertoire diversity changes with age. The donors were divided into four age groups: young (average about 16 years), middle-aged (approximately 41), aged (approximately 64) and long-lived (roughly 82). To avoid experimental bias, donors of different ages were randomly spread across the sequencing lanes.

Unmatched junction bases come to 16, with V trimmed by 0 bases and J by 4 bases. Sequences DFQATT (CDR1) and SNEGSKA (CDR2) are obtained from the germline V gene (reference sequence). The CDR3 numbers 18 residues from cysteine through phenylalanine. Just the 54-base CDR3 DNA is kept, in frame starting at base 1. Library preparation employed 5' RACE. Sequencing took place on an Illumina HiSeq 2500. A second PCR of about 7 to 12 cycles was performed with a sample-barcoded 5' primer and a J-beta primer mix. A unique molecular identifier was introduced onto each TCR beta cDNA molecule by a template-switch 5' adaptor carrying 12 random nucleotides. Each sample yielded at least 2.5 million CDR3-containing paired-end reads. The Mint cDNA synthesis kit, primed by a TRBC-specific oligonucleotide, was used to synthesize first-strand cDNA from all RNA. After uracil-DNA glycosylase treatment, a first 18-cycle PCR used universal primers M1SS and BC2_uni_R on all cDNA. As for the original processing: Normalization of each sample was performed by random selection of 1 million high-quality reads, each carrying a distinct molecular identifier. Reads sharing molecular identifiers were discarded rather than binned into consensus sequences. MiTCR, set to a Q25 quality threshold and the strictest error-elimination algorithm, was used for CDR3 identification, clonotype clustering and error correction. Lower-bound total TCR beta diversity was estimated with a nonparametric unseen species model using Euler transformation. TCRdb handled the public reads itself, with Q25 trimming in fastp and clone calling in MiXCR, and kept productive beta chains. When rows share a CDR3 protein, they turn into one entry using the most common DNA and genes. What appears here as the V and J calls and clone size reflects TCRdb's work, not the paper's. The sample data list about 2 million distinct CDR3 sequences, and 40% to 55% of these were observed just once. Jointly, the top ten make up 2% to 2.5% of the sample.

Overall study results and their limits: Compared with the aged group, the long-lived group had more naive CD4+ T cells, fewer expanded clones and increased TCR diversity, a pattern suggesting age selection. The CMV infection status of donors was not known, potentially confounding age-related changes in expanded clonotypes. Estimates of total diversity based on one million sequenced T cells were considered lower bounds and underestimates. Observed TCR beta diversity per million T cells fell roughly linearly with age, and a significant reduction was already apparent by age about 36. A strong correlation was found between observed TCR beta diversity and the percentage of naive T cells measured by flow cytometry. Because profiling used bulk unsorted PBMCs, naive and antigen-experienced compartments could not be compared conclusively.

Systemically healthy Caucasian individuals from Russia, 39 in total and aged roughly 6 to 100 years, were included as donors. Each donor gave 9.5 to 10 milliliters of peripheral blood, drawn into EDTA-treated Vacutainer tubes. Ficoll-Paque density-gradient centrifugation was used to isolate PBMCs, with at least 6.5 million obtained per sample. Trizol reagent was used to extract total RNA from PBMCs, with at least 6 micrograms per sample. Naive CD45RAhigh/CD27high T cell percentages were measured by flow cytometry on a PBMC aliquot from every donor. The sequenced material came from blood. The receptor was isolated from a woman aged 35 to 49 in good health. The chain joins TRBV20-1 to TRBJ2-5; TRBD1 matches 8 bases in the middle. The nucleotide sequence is TGCAGTGCTAGAGATTTTGCCCGGGCCAGGGGGCAGCTAGAGACCCAGTACTTC. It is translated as CSARDFARARGQLETQYF.